This TCR beta chain was sequenced in a study of T cells in Graves' hyperthyroidism and ophthalmopathy. What was amplified from RNA transcripts were TCR beta CDR3 regions. TCR CDR3 regions were first amplified by RT-PCR with HTBI primers. Each CDR3 protein is one row after TCRdb ran MiXCR on the multiplex PCR reads. Of about 500,000 distinct CDR3 sequences in the sample, 13% to 15% are singletons; the top ten hold around 17%. This clonotype was recorded many times. Germline V lookup: CDR1 DFQATT, CDR2 SNEGSKA (reference sequence). Trimming pared 1 base from V and 3 bases from J, leaving 16 bases between. This CDR3 has 15 amino acids.

Sequenced input: blood. This clonotype was sampled from a woman between 18 and 29 years old with Graves' hyperthyroidism. This chain links TRBV20-1 with TRBJ2-7, with D tentatively TRBD2 (5 bases). CDR3 region: CSARASQRSIYEQYF. The CDR3 nucleotides are TGCAGTGCTAGAGCGTCCCAGCGGTCGATCTACGAGCAGTACTTC.